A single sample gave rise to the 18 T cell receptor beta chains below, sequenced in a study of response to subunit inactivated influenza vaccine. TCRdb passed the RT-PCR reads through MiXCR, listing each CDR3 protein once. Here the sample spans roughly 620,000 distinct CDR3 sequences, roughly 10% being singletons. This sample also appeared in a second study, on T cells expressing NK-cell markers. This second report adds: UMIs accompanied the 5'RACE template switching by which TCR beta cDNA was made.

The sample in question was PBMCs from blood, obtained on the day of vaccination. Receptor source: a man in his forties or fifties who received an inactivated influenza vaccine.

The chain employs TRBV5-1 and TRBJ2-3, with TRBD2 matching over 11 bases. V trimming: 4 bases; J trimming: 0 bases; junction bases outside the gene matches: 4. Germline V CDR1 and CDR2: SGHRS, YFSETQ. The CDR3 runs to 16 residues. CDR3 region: CASSPSGGISTDTQYF. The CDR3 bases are TGCGCCAGCAGCCCTAGCGGGGGGATTAGCACAGATACGCAGTATTTT.

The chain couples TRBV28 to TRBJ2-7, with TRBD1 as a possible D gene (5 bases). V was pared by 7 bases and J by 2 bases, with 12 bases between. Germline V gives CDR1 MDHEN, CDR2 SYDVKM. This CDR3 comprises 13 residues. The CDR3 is CASKFGAPYEQYF. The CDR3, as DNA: TGTGCCAGCAAGTTTGGGGCCCCCTACGAGCAGTACTTC. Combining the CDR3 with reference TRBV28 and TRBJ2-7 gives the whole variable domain DVKVTQSSRYLVKRTGEKVFLECVQDMDHENMFWYRQDPGLGLRLIYFSYDVKMKEKGDIPEGYSVSREKKERFSLILESASTNQTSMYLCASKFGAPYEQYFGPGTRLTVT.

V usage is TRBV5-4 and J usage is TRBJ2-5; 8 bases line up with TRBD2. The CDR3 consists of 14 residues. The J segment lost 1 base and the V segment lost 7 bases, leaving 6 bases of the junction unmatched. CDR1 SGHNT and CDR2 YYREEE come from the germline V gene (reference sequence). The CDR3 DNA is TGTGCCAGCCGGGGGGGCGGCGTCCAAGAGACCCAGTACTTC. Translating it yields CASRGGGVQETQYF.

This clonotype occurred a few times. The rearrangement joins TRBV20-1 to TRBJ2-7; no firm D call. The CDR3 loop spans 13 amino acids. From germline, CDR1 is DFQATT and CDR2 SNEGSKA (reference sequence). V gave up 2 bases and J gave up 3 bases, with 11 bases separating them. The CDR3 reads CSARPLDRYEQYF. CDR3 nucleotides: TGCAGTGCTAGACCCCTCGACCGCTACGAGCAGTACTTC.

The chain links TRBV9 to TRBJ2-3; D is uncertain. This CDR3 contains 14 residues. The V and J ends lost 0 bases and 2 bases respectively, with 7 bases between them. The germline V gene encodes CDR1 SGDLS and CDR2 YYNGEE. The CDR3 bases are TGTGCCAGCAGCGTAGAAGAAGCCACAGATACGCAGTATTTT. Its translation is CASSVEEATDTQYF.

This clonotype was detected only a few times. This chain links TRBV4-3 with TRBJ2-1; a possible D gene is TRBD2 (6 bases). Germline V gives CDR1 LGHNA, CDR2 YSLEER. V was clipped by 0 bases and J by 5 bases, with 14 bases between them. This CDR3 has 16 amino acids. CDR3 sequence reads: CASSQDLMGLHNEQFF. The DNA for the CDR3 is TGCGCCAGCAGCCAAGATCTGATGGGACTTCACAATGAGCAGTTCTTC.

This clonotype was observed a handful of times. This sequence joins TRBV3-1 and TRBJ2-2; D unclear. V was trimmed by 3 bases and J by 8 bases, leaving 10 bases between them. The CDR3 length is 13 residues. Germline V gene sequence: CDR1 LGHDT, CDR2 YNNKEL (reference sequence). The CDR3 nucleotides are TGTGCCAGCAGCCAGATTCGGCAGGGGGAGCTGTTTTTT. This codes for CASSQIRQGELFF.

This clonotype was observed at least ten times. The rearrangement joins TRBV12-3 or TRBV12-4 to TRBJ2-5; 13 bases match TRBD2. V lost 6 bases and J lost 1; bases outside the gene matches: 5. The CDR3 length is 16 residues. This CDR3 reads CASSLGLAGFQETQYF. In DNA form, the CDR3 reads TGTGCCAGCAGCTTGGGACTAGCGGGGTTCCAAGAGACCCAGTACTTC.

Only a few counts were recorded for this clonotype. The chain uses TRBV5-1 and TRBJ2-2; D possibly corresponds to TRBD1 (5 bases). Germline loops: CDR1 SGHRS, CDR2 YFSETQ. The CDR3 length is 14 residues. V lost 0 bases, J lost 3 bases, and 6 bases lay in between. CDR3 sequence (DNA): TGCGCCAGCAGCTTGGGACAGCACACCGGGGAGCTGTTTTTT. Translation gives CASSLGQHTGELFF.

The chain's CDR3 is CASSLPWTSGNNEQFF. The CDR3 DNA is TGCGCCAGCAGCTTGCCTTGGACTAGCGGGAACAATGAGCAGTTCTTC. J is TRBJ2-1 and V is TRBV5-1; TRBD2 matches 12 bases. Losses at the gene ends were 1 base for V and 5 bases for J; bases not matched to a gene: 4. CDR1 is SGHRS and CDR2 is YFSETQ in the germline V gene. The CDR3 is 16 amino acids.

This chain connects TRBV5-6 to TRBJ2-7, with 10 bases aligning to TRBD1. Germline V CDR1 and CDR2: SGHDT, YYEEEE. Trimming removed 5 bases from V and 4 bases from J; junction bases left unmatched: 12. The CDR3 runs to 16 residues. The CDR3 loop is CASSSLAGTGVYEQYF. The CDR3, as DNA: TGTGCCAGCAGTTCCCTGGCCGGGACAGGGGTTTACGAGCAGTACTTC.

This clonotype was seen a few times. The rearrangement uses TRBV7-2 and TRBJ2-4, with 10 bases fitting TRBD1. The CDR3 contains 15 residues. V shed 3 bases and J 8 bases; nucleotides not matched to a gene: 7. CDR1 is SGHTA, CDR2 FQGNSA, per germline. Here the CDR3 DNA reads TGTGCCAGCAGCTTTCAGTGGACAGGGGGTGACATTCAGTACTTC. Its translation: CASSFQWTGGDIQYF.

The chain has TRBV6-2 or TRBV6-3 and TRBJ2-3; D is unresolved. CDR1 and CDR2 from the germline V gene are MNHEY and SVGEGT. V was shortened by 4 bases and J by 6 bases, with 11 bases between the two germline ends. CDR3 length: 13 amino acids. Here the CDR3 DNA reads TGTGCCAGCAGTTCCCTGGACCTGGATACGCAGTATTTT. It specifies CASSSLDLDTQYF.

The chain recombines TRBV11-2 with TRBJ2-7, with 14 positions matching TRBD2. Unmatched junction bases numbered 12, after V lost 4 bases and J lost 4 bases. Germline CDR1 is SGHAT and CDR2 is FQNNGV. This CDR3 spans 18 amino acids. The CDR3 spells CASSWGLAGVRRGYEQYF. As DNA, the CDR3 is TGTGCCAGCAGCTGGGGACTAGCGGGAGTAAGAAGGGGGTACGAGCAGTACTTC.

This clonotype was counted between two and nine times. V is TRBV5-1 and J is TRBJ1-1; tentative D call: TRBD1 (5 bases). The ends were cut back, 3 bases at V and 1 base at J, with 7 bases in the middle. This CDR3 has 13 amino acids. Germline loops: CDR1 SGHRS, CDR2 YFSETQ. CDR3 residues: CASSWQGNTEAFF. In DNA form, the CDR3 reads TGCGCCAGCAGCTGGCAGGGGAACACTGAAGCTTTCTTT. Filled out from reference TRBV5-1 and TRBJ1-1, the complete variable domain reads KAGVTQTPRYLIKTRGQQVTLSCSPISGHRSVSWYQQTPGQGLQFLFEYFSETQRNKGNFPGRFSGRQFSNSRSEMNVSTLELGDSALYLCASSWQGNTEAFFGQGTRLTVV.

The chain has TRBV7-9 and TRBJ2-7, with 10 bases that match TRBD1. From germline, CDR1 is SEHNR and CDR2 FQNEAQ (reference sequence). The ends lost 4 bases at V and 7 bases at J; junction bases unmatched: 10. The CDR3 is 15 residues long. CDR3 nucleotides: TGTGCCAGCAGCTCCCTTGGGACAGGGGATGTGGAGCAGTACTTC. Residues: CASSSLGTGDVEQYF. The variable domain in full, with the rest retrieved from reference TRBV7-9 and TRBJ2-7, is DTGVSQNPRHKITKRGQNVTFRCDPISEHNRLYWYRQTLGQGPEFLTYFQNEAQLEKSRLLSDRFSAERPKGSFSTLEIQRTEQGDSAMYLCASSSLGTGDVEQYFGPGTRLTVT.

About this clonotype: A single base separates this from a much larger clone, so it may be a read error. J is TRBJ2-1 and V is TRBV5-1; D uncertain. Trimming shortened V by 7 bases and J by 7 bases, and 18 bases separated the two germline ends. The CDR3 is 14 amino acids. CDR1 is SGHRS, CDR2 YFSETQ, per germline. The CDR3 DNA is TGCGCCAGCGGCGAAATAGGGCCTGTTAATGAGCAGTTCTTC. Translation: CASGEIGPVNEQFF.

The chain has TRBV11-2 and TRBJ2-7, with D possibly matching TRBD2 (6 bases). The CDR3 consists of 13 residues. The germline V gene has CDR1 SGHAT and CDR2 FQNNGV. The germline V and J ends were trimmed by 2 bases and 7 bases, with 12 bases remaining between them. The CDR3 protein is CASSLTRDGEQYF. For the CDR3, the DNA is TGTGCCAGCAGCTTAACGCGGGACGGGGAGCAGTACTTC.